This T cell receptor (beta chain) was documented in a study of blood T cells in healthy people across ages. Study conclusions and caveats: Donor CMV status, an unknown factor, possibly confounded changes in expanded clonotypes.

In its sample, this clonotype was seen many times. What it recognizes is unknown. Every donor contributed roughly 10 milliliters of peripheral blood by blood draw. The second PCR ran roughly 6 to 11 cycles with a sample-barcoded 5' primer and J-beta primers. TCRdb itself ran the 5' RACE reads through MiXCR, one entry per CDR3 protein. Of around 1,000,000 distinct CDR3 sequences listed, roughly two fifths were seen once; the top ten hold around 13%. This clonotype originated in a man aged 18 to 29 in good health. The sequenced sample consisted of blood.

In nucleotides, the CDR3 is TGTGCCAGCAGTTCCCTGGAGGGGCGGATTCAGCCCCAGCATTTT. Its translation is CASSSLEGRIQPQHF. The V and J genes are TRBV28 and TRBJ1-5; D might be TRBD1 (5 bases). Trimming took off 4 bases at V and 6 bases at J, with 16 bases between the two ends. CDR1 and CDR2 from the germline V gene are MDHEN and SYDVKM. This CDR3 has 15 residues.